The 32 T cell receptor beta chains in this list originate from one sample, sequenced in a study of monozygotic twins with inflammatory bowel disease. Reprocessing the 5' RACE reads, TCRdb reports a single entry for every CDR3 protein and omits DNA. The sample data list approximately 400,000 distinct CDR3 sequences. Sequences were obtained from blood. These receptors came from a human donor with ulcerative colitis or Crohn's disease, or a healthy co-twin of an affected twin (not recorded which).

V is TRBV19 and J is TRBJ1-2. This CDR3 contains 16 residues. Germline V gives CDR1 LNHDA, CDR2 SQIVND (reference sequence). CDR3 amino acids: CASTIGRNLRNYGYTF.

The CDR3 region is CASKSDPTTDSPLHF. V and J are TRBV5-5 and TRBJ1-6. Germline V gives CDR1 SGHKS, CDR2 YYEKEE (reference sequence). The CDR3 extends over 15 amino acids.

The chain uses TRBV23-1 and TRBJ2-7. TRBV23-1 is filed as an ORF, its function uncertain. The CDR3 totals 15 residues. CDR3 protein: CASSHRRVKAYEQYF.

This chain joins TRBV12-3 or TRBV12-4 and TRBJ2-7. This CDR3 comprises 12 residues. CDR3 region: CASSLGINEQYF.

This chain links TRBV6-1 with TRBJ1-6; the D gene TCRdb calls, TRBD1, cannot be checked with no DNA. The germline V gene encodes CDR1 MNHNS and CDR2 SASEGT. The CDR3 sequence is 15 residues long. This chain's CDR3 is CASRAGTEINSPLHF.

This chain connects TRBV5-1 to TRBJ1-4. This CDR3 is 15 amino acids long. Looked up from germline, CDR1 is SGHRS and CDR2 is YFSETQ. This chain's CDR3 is CASSLARRKEEKLFF.

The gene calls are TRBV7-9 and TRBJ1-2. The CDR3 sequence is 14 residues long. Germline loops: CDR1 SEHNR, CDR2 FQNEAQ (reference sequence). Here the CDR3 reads CASSLDVANYGYTF.

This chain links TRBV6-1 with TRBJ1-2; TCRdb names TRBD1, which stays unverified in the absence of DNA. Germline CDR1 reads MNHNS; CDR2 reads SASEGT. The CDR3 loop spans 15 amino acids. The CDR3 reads CASRSLTEFEGGYTF.

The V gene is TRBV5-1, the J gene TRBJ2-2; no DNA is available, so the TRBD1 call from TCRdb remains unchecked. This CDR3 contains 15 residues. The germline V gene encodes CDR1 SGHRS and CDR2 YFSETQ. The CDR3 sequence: CASSATESRVGELFF.

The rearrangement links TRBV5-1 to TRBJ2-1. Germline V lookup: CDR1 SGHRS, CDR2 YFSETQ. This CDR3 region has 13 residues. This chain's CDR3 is CASSGDHYNEQFF.

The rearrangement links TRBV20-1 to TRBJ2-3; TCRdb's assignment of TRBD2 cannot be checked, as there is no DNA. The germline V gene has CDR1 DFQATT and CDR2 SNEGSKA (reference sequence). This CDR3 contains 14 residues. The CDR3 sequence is CSALAGGDTDTQYF.

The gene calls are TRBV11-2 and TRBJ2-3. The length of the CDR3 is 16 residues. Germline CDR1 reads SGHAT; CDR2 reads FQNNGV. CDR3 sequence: CASSHLSFPSTDTQYF.

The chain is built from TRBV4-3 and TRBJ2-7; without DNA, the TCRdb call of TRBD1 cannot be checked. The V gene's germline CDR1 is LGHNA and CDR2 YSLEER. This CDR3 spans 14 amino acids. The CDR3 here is CASSQDDRGHEQYF.

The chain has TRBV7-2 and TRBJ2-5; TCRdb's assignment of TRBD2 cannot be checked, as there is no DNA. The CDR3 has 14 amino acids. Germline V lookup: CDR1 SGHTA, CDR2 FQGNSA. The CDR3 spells CASSLETSGRTQYF.

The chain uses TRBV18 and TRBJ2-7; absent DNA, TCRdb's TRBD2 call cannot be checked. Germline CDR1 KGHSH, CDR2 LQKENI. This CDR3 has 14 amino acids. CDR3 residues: CASSRTSSSYEQYF.

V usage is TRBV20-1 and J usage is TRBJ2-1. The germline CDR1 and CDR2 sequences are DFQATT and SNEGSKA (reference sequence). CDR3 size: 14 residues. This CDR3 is CSARVWRTYNEQFF.

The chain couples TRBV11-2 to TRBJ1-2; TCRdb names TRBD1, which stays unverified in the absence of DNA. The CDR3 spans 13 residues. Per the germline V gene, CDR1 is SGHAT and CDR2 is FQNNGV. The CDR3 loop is CASSLDGGRGYTF.

The chain's CDR3 is CASSLGTGIYNEQFF. The J gene is TRBJ2-1, the V gene TRBV7-2; the D gene TCRdb calls, TRBD1, cannot be checked with no DNA. CDR1 SGHTA and CDR2 FQGNSA come from the germline V gene. The CDR3 spans 15 residues.

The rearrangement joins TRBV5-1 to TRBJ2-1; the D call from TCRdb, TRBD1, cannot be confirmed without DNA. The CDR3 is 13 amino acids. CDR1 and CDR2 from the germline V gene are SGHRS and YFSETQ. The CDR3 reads CASSLQGAHEQFF.

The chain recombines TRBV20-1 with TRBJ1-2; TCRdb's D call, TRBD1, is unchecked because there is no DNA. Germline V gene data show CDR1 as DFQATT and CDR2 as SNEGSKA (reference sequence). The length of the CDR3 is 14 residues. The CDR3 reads CSAREANRDHGYTF.

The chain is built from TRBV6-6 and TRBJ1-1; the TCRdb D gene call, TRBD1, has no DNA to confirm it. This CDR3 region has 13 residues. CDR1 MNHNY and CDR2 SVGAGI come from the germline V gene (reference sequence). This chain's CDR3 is CASNGGRPVEAFF.

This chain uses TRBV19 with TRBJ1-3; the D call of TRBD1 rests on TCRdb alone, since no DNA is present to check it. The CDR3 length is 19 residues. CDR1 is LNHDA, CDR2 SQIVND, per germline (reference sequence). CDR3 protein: CASSYDRGQAPLSGNTIYF.

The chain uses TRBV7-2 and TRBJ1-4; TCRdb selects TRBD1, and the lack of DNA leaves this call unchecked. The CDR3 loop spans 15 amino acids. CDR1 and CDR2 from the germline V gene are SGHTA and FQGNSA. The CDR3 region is CASRSSGTANEKLFF.

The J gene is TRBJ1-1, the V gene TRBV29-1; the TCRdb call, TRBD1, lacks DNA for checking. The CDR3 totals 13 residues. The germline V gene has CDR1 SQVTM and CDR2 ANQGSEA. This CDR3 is CSARDRVITEAFF. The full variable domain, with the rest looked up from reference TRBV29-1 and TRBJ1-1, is SAVISQKPSRDICQRGTSLTIQCQVDSQVTMMFWYRQQPGQSLTLIATANQGSEATYESGFVIDKFPISRPNLTFSTLTVSNMSPEDSSIYLCSARDRVITEAFFGQGTRLTVV.

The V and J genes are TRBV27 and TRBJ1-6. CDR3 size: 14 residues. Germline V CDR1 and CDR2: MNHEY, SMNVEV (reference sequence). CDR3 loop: CTSSPLGSDSPLHF.

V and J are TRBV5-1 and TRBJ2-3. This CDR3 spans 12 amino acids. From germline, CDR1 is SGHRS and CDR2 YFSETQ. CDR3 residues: CASSTFTDTQYF.

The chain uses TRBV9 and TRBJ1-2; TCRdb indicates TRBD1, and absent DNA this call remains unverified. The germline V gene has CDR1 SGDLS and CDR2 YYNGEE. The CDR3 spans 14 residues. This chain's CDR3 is CASSVGGLGYGYTF.

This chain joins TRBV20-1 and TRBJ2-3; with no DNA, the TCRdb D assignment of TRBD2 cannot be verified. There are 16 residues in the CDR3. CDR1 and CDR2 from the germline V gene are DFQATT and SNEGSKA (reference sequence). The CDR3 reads CSAGPMFTSSTDTQYF.

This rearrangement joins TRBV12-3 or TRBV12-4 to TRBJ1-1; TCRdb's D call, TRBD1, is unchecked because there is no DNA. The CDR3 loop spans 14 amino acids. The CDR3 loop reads CASTMGHIGTEAFF.

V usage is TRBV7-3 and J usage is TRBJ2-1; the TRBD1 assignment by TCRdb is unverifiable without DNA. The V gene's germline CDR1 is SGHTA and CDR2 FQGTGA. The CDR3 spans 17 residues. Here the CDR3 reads CASSPGRRDVDYNEQFF.

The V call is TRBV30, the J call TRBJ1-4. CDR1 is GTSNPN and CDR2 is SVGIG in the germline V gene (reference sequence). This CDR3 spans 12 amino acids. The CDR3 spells CAWGNLNEKLFF. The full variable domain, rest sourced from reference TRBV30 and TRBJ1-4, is SQTIHQWPATLVQPVGSPLSLECTVEGTSNPNLYWYRQAAGRGLQLLFYSVGIGQISSEVPQNLSASRPQDRQFILSSKKLLLSDSGFYLCAWGNLNEKLFFGSGTQLSVL.

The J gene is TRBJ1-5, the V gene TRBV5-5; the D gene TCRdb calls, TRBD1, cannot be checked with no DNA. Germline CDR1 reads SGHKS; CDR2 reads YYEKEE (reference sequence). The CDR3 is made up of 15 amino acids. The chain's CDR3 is CASSLGAGNNQPQHF. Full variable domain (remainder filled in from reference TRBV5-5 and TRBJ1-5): DAGVTQSPTHLIKTRGQQVTLRCSPISGHKSVSWYQQVLGQGPQFIFQYYEKEERGRGNFPDRFSARQFPNYSSELNVNALLLGDSALYLCASSLGAGNNQPQHFGDGTRLSIL.